This TCR beta chain was captured by sequencing in a study of beta chain features in type 1 diabetes. Whole-study context: The patient and healthy donor groups were comparable for age, gender and cell yields.

Overall study findings and caveats: Moderately but significantly shorter TCRB CDR3s were found in Type 1 diabetes patients in all four CD4+ subsets. High-TCR-expressing cells could be over-represented by cDNA sequencing.

Germline V gives CDR1 KGHSH, CDR2 LQKENI. The V gene lost 3 bases and the J gene lost 5 bases, with 8 bases spanning the gap. CDR3 length: 12 residues. A single heparinised draw of approximately 0.12 L on average was taken per donor. Reverse transcribing all isolated RNA meant expressed TCRB transcripts were sequenced. Libraries were prepared by immunoSEQ multiplex PCR; TCRdb keeps only in-frame clonotypes and omits some of them. Counted here are about 410,000 clones, more than 11% occurring once; the ten biggest clones make up less than 0.04%. This clone has a handful of counts. Its specificity is unknown. Other DNA sequences of this sample code for an identical CDR3.

The clonotype comes from a man aged 25 to 45 in good health. V gene TRBV18 combines with J gene TRBJ2-7; D is ambiguous. Sequencing used naive CD4+ T cells from blood. The CDR3 region has the DNA TGTGCCAGCTCACCCTCGGGCAACGAGCAGTACTTC. Translated, it gives CASSPSGNEQYF. The whole variable domain, remainder taken from reference TRBV18 and TRBJ2-7, is NAGVMQNPRHLVRRRGQEARLRCSPMKGHSHVYWYRQLPEEGLKFMVYLQKENIIDESGMPKERFSAEFPKEGPSILRIQQVVRGDSAAYFCASSPSGNEQYFGPGTRLTVT.